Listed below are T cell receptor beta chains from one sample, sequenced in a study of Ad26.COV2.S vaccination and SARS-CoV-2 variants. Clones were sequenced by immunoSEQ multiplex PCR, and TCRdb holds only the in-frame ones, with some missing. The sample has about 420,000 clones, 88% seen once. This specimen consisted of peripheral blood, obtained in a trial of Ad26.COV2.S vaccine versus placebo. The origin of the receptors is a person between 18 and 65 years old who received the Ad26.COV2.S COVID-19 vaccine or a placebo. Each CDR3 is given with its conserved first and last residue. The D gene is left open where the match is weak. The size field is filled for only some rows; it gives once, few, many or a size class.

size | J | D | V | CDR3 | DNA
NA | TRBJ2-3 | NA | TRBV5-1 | CASSLSARAQYF | TGCGCCAGCAGCTTGTCGGCCAGGGCGCAGTATTTT
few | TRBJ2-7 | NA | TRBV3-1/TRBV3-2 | CASSPLLGRGPYEQYF | TGTGCCAGCAGCCCGCTTTTGGGGCGCGGCCCCTACGAGCAGTACTTC
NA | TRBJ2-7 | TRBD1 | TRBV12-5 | CASALGRGQFSYEQYF | TGTGCTAGTGCCCTAGGTAGGGGGCAGTTCTCCTACGAGCAGTACTTC
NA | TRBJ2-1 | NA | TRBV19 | CASRPTAYNEQFF | TGTGCCAGTAGACCTACAGCCTACAATGAGCAGTTCTTC
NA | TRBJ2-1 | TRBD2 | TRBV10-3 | CAIEGGVSGGPSSYNEQFF | TGTGCCATCGAGGGAGGAGTGAGCGGGGGGCCAAGCTCCTACAATGAGCAGTTCTTC
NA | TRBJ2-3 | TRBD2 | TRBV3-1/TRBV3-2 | CASSHISGGYTDTQYF | TGTGCCAGCAGCCATATCTCGGGGGGATACACAGATACGCAGTATTTT
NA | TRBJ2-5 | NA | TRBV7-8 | CASVADRVPQETQYF | TGTGCCAGCGTCGCCGACCGGGTACCCCAAGAGACCCAGTACTTC
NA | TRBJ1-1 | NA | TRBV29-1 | CSVESREAPEAFF | TGCAGCGTTGAAAGCAGGGAGGCCCCTGAAGCTTTCTTT
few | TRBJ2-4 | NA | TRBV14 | CASSRFGTPKNIQYF | TGTGCCAGCAGTCGTTTCGGGACACCCAAAAACATTCAGTACTTC
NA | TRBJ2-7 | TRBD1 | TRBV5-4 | CASSLAWTGGYEQYF | TGTGCCAGCAGCTTGGCCTGGACAGGGGGCTACGAGCAGTACTTC
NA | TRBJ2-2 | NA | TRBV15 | CATSLTLGANTGELFF | TGTGCCACCAGCCTAACCCTAGGAGCGAACACCGGGGAGCTGTTTTTT
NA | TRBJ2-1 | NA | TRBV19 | CASSKGRLNEQFF | TGTGCCAGTAGTAAAGGGCGGCTGAATGAGCAGTTCTTC
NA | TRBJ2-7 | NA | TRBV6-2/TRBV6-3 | CASSSVTDYLYYEQYF | TGTGCCAGCAGTAGCGTGACAGACTACTTATACTACGAGCAGTACTTC
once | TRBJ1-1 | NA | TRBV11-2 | CASRSTRGLTTTEAFF | TGTGCCAGCAGATCAACCAGGGGTCTGACTACAACTGAAGCTTTCTTT
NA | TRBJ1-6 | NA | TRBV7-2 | CASSPEVRVDSPLHF | TGTGCCAGCAGCCCCGAAGTCAGGGTCGATTCACCCCTCCACTTT
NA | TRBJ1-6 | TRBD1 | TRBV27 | CASKTGDFNSPLHF | TGTGCCAGCAAGACAGGGGACTTTAATTCACCCCTCCACTTT
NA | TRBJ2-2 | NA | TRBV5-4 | CASSSGWVGTGELFF | TGTGCCAGCAGCTCGGGCTGGGTCGGCACCGGGGAGCTGTTTTTT
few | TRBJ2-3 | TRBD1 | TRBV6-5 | CASMGRDRGTDTQYF | TGTGCCAGCATGGGGAGGGACAGGGGCACAGATACGCAGTATTTT
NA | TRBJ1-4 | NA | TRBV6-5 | CASSYSYGSNEKLFF | TGTGCCAGCAGTTACTCATACGGGTCGAATGAAAAACTGTTTTTT
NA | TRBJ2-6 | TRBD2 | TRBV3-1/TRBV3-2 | CASSQWGLAGQSGANVLTF | TGTGCCAGCAGCCAATGGGGATTAGCGGGGCAGTCTGGGGCCAACGTCCTGACTTTC
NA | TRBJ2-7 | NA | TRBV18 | CASSLDLVRVYEQYF | TGTGCCAGCTCACTTGACCTGGTGAGGGTCTACGAGCAGTACTTC
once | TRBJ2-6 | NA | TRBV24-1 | CATSDIGGAHPGANVLTF | TGTGCCACCAGTGATATCGGCGGCGCTCACCCTGGGGCCAACGTCCTGACTTTC
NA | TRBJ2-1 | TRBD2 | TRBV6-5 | CASSSGGSSYNEQFF | TGTGCCAGCAGCTCCGGGGGGAGCTCCTACAATGAGCAGTTCTTC
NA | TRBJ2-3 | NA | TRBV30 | CAWSSTGSGTDTQYF | TGTGCCTGGAGCAGTACAGGGTCTGGAACAGATACGCAGTATTTT
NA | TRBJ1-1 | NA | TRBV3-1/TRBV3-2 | CASSQVMGGTEAFF | TGTGCCAGCAGCCAAGTTATGGGGGGCACTGAAGCTTTCTTT
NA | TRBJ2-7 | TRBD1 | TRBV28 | CASRPRGKSDEQYF | TGTGCCAGCAGGCCCAGGGGGAAGTCAGACGAGCAGTACTTC
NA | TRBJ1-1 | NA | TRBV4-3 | CASSQQGLNTEAFF | TGCGCCAGCAGCCAACAGGGTTTGAACACTGAAGCTTTCTTT
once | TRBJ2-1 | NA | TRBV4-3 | CASSQAPFRREQFF | TGCGCCAGCAGCCAAGCTCCTTTTCGGCGTGAGCAGTTCTTC
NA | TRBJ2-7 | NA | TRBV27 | CASSSPNRASYEQYF | TGTGCCAGCAGTTCCCCCAACAGGGCCTCCTACGAGCAGTACTTC
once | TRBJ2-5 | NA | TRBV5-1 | CASSSPSRGQETQYF | TGCGCCAGCAGTTCCCCGAGCAGGGGACAAGAGACCCAGTACTTC
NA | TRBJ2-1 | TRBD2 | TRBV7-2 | CASSTDRGGLSFF | TGTGCCAGCAGCACCGATCGGGGGGGCCTTTCATTCTTC
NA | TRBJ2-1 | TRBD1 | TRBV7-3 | CASSLRRRTGGFHLFF | TGTGCCAGCAGCTTACGTCGTCGGACAGGGGGCTTTCATTTGTTCTTC
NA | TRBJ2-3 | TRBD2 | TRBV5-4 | CASSLGLAGTSDTQYF | TGTGCCAGCAGCTTGGGTCTAGCGGGGACCTCAGATACGCAGTATTTT
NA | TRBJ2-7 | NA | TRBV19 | CASSIGNSVYEQYF | TGTGCCAGTAGTATAGGCAACAGCGTCTACGAGCAGTACTTC
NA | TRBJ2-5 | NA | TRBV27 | CASSLSAQGWETQYF | TGTGCCAGCAGTTTATCAGCACAGGGTTGGGAGACCCAGTACTTC
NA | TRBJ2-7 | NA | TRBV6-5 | CASSRQDSYEQYF | TGTGCCAGCAGTAGACAGGACTCCTACGAGCAGTACTTC
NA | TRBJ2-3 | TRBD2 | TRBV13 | CASSISGGDGTDTQYF | TGTGCCAGCAGCATTAGCGGGGGGGATGGCACAGATACGCAGTATTTT
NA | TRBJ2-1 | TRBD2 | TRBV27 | CASSLAGGYNEQFF | TGTGCCAGCAGTTTGGCGGGGGGGTACAATGAGCAGTTCTTC
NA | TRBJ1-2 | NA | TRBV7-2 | CASSLGQEYGYTF | TGTGCCAGCAGCTTAGGACAGGAGTATGGCTACACCTTC
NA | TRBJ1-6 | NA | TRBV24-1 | CATSSNRENSPLHF | TGTGCCACCAGTTCGAACAGGGAGAATTCACCCCTCCACTTT
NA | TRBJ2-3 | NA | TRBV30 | CAWSPGLGTDTQYF | TGTGCCTGGAGCCCGGGCCTAGGCACAGATACGCAGTATTTT
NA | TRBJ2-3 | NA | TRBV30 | CAWGRDTQYF | TGTGCCTGGGGTCGGGATACGCAGTATTTT
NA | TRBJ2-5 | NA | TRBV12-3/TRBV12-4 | CASSFWGRETQYF | TGTGCCAGCAGTTTCTGGGGAAGAGAGACCCAGTACTTC
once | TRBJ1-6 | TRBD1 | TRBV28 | CASRRDSQYNSPLHF | TGTGCCAGCAGAAGGGACAGCCAATATAATTCACCCCTCCACTTT
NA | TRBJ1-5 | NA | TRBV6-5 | CASSYGGGQPQHF | TGTGCCAGCAGTTACGGGGGCGGTCAGCCCCAGCATTTT
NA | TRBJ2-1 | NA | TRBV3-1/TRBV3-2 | CASSPPPGHTYNEQFF | TGTGCCAGCAGCCCACCCCCGGGGCATACCTACAATGAGCAGTTCTTC
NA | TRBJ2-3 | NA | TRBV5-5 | CASSPAVLHTDTQYF | TGTGCCAGCAGCCCCGCCGTTTTACACACAGATACGCAGTATTTT
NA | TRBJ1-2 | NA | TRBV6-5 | CASSSRDTVYGYTF | TGTGCCAGCAGTTCCCGGGACACGGTATATGGCTACACCTTC
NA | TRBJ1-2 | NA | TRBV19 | CASSMSLWDYGYTF | TGTGCCAGTAGTATGAGTCTTTGGGACTATGGCTACACCTTC
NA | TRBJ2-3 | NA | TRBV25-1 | CASSEFGKTDTQYF | TGTGCCAGCAGTGAGTTCGGGAAAACAGATACGCAGTATTTT
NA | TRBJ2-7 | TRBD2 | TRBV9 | CASSVGGSGGRQYF | TGTGCCAGCAGCGTAGGTGGGAGCGGGGGGCGTCAGTACTTC
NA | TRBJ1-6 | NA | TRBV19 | CASSISVNSPLHF | TGTGCCAGTAGTATTTCCGTTAATTCACCCCTCCACTTT
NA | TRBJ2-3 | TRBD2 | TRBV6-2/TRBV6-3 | CASSSMAGGPPDTQYF | TGTGCCAGCAGTTCAATGGCGGGGGGGCCGCCAGATACGCAGTATTTT
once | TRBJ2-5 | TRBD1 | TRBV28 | CASSFLAQGVSETQYF | TGTGCCAGCAGTTTCTTGGCGCAGGGGGTCTCTGAGACCCAGTACTTC
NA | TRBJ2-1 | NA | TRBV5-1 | CASSPSLLAVYNEQFF | TGCGCCAGCAGCCCGTCCCTGTTGGCCGTATACAATGAGCAGTTCTTC
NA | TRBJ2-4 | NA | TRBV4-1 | CASSQVTGGATKNIQYF | TGCGCCAGCAGCCAAGTTACGGGGGGCGCGACCAAAAACATTCAGTACTTC
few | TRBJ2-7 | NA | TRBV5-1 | CASSFDAYEQYF | TGCGCCAGCAGCTTTGACGCTTACGAGCAGTACTTC
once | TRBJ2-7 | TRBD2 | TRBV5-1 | CASSSLGLAGGRSYEQYF | TGCGCCAGCAGCTCCCTTGGGCTAGCGGGGGGCCGCTCCTACGAGCAGTACTTC
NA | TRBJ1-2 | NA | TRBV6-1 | CASSEAGRHTYGYTF | TGTGCCAGCAGTGAGGCGGGCCGACATACCTATGGCTACACCTTC
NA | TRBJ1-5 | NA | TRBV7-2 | CASSALGGIGNQPQHF | TGTGCCAGCAGCGCCCTGGGGGGAATCGGGAATCAGCCCCAGCATTTT